This TCR beta chain came from a study of blood T cell repertoires in COVID-19. For the study at large: COVID-19 samples from acute and convalescent phases originated in the United States, Italy and Spain.

The V and J ends lost 5 bases and 3 bases, in that order; junction bases with no gene match: 6. The CDR3 loop spans 15 amino acids. Germline loops: CDR1 SGHAT, CDR2 FQDESV (reference sequence). Someone with COVID-19 had been met by exposed participants within 2 weeks before study entry. This table comes from immunoSEQ multiplex PCR, and its TCRdb copy is limited to in-frame clones, with some not included. The data contain 300,000 to 350,000 clones, almost 90% of them singletons. Material: PBMCs or T cells enriched from blood (not recorded which). J is TRBJ2-7 and V is TRBV11-1; TRBD2 aligns across 11 bases. The receptor was isolated from a woman aged 30 to 39 who had been exposed to COVID-19. CDR3 amino acids: CASSLGLAANYEQYF. In nucleotides, the CDR3 is TGTGCCAGCAGCCTGGGACTAGCGGCGAACTACGAGCAGTACTTC.